The 25 T cell receptor beta chains given below trace back to one sample, sequenced in a study of OX40 agonist ivuxolimab in advanced cancers. Produced via immunoSEQ multiplex PCR; TCRdb's table is partial and in-frame only. The table lists approximately 70,000 clones, approximately 90% of them singletons. The sample was CD4+ or CD8+ T cells sorted from blood, taken in a trial of the OX40 agonist ivuxolimab. The receptors here all came from an adult with an advanced solid tumor such as melanoma, head and neck, liver or kidney cancer.

The chain joins TRBV10-3 to TRBJ2-1; TRBD1 is a possible D gene (6 bases). The length of the CDR3 is 13 residues. Per germline, CDR1 ENHRY and CDR2 SYGVKD. Trimming cost V 5 bases and J 3 bases, with 8 bases left between them. The CDR3 here is CAISWDNYNEQFF. The CDR3 DNA reads TGTGCCATCAGTTGGGACAACTACAATGAGCAGTTCTTC.

The V and J genes are TRBV10-3 and TRBJ1-2; D remains unclear. The germline V gene encodes CDR1 ENHRY and CDR2 SYGVKD. This CDR3 is built from 11 residues. V was trimmed by 2 bases and J by 2 bases, leaving 0 bases between them. The chain's CDR3 is CAISENYGYTF. Here the CDR3 DNA reads TGTGCCATCAGTGAGAACTATGGCTACACCTTC.

The chain couples TRBV5-6 to TRBJ2-5; 7 bases are a match to TRBD2. This CDR3 region has 15 residues. The germline V gene encodes CDR1 SGHDT and CDR2 YYEEEE. V gave up 4 bases and J gave up 1 base; unmatched junction bases: 7. In DNA, the CDR3 is TGTGCCAGCAGCGTCTTGACTAGCCCCCAAGAGACCCAGTACTTC. It codes for CASSVLTSPQETQYF.

This clone was detected only once. The chain employs TRBV11-2 and TRBJ2-2; TRBD1 aligns across 7 bases. CDR1 is SGHAT, CDR2 FQNNGV, per germline. This CDR3 spans 16 amino acids. The trim removed 4 bases at V and 0 bases at J, leaving 5 bases unmatched. In DNA, the CDR3 is TGTGCCAGCAGCTCCCAGGGGGTAACGAACACCGGGGAGCTGTTTTTT. Protein product: CASSSQGVTNTGELFF. Together with reference TRBV11-2 and TRBJ2-2, the CDR3 gives the full variable domain: EAGVAQSPRYKIIEKRQSVAFWCNPISGHATLYWYQQILGQGPKLLIQFQNNGVVDDSQLPKDRFSAERLKGVDSTLKIQPAKLEDSAVYLCASSSQGVTNTGELFFGEGSRLTVL.

The chain joins TRBV19 to TRBJ2-2, with TRBD2 matching 7 bases. V dropped 1 base and J dropped 1; count of bases not matched to a gene: 0. CDR1 is LNHDA, CDR2 SQIVND, per germline (reference sequence). CDR3 size: 15 residues. The CDR3 protein is CASSIVAGNTGELFF. The CDR3 DNA follows: TGTGCCAGTAGTATAGTAGCGGGGAACACCGGGGAGCTGTTTTTT.

The genes are TRBV4-2 and TRBJ2-7, with a tentative D call TRBD2 (6 bases). The length of the CDR3 is 15 residues. Trimming shortened V by 4 bases and J by 2 bases, and 15 bases separated the two germline ends. Looked up from germline, CDR1 is LGHNA and CDR2 is YNFKEQ. The CDR3 loop reads CASSPALAGTYEQYF. CDR3 DNA sequence: TGTGCCAGCAGCCCGGCACTGGCGGGGACCTACGAGCAGTACTTC.

J is TRBJ1-2 and V is TRBV18, with D hard to call. Germline V gives CDR1 KGHSH, CDR2 LQKENI. CDR3 length equals 13 residues. Trimming left V 6 bases short and J 8 bases short, with 16 bases between. CDR3 in amino acids: CASSREYEGGYTF. CDR3 DNA sequence: TGTGCCAGCTCTCGGGAATACGAGGGAGGCTACACCTTC.

This clone turned up a few times. This chain connects TRBV30 to TRBJ1-1; no definite D call. With 8 bases removed from V and 1 base from J, the gap between germline ends came to 8 bases. This CDR3 spans 11 amino acids. Germline V gene data show CDR1 as GTSNPN and CDR2 as SVGIG (reference sequence). The CDR3, as DNA: TGTGCCGGTGAAAGGAACACTGAAGCTTTCTTT. Its protein is CAGERNTEAFF.

The chain combines TRBV10-1 with TRBJ1-1; 9 nucleotides line up with TRBD1. V shed 6 bases and J 4 bases; nucleotides not matched to a gene: 6. Per the germline V gene, CDR1 is WNHNN and CDR2 is SYGVQD (reference sequence). The CDR3 has 14 amino acids. Here the CDR3 reads CASSPGQGGTEAFF. CDR3 coding DNA: TGCGCCAGCAGCCCGGGACAGGGAGGCACTGAAGCTTTCTTT.

The chain links TRBV19 to TRBJ1-1, with D possibly being TRBD1 (6 bases). CDR1 and CDR2 from the germline V gene are LNHDA and SQIVND (reference sequence). There are 15 residues in the CDR3. The V and J ends lost 0 bases and 4 bases respectively, with 12 bases between them. Written as DNA, the CDR3 is TGTGCCAGTAGTATAGATCGAGGCAGGGGCACTGAAGCTTTCTTT. Its protein product is CASSIDRGRGTEAFF. The full variable domain, its missing parts supplied by reference TRBV19 and TRBJ1-1, is DGGITQSPKYLFRKEGQNVTLSCEQNLNHDAMYWYRQDPGQGLRLIYYSQIVNDFQKGDIAEGYSVSREKKESFPLTVTSAQKNPTAFYLCASSIDRGRGTEAFFGQGTRLTVV.

The chain carries TRBV5-1 and TRBJ2-3, with no clear D. Trimming removed 4 bases at V and 4 bases at J, with 7 bases between. The germline CDR1 and CDR2 sequences are SGHRS and YFSETQ. This CDR3 has 12 residues. CDR3 amino acids: CASSHGPDTQYF. CDR3 nucleotide sequence: TGCGCCAGCAGCCATGGACCAGATACGCAGTATTTT.

On this clone itself: At one of its ends the junction is not consistent with the germline gene, which may arise from a read error. In DNA, the CDR3 is TGTGCCAGCAGCTTGGACAGGCTGGCCACTGAAGCTCTCTTT. Its protein is CASSLDRLATEALF. V and J are TRBV7-2 and TRBJ1-1; 7 positions agree with TRBD1. Germline loops: CDR1 SGHTA, CDR2 FQGNSA. CDR3 length: 14 residues.

V gene TRBV4-2 combines with J gene TRBJ2-3; 10 positions agree with TRBD2. Per germline, CDR1 LGHNA and CDR2 YNFKEQ. V shed 1 base, J shed 0 bases, and the junction held 10 bases outside the gene matches. CDR3 length: 19 amino acids. The CDR3 loop reads CASSQASGGAPGSTDTQYF. For the CDR3, the DNA is TGTGCCAGCAGCCAAGCCAGCGGGGGGGCACCGGGAAGCACAGATACGCAGTATTTT.

This chain connects TRBV5-6 to TRBJ1-5; D uncertain. Germline CDR1 and CDR2: SGHDT and YYEEEE. V lost 1 base and J lost 7, with 6 bases in between. The CDR3 extends over 12 amino acids. For the CDR3, the DNA is TGTGCCAGCAGCTTGCGAGGGCAGCCCCAGCATTTT. Protein product: CASSLRGQPQHF.

The genes are TRBV9 and TRBJ1-2; D gene ambiguous. Between the trimmed V and J ends, which lost 0 bases and 7 bases, there was a span of 7 bases. Germline CDR1 reads SGDLS; CDR2 reads YYNGEE. The CDR3 extends over 12 amino acids. The CDR3 region has the DNA TGTGCCAGCAGCGTAGAAGGGATTGGCTACACCTTC. Its protein is CASSVEGIGYTF.

The CDR3 sequence is CAAERNTEAFF. Here the CDR3 DNA reads TGTGCGGCGGAGAGGAACACTGAAGCTTTCTTT. The chain couples TRBV30 to TRBJ1-1; D is uncertain. Germline V CDR1 and CDR2: GTSNPN, SVGIG (reference sequence). The CDR3 is made up of 11 amino acids.

V usage is TRBV28 and J usage is TRBJ2-3, with 10 bases matching TRBD1. J lost 7 bases, V lost 6 bases, and 7 bases had no gene match. CDR1 is MDHEN, CDR2 SYDVKM, per germline. The CDR3 has 14 amino acids. The CDR3 coding sequence is TGTGCCAGCAGACGACAGGGGGCTAAGAATACGCAGTATTTT. This translates into CASRRQGAKNTQYF.

In this sample, this clone turned up once. The chain is built from TRBV19 and TRBJ1-5, with TRBD1 identical over 8 bases. Germline loops: CDR1 LNHDA, CDR2 SQIVND (reference sequence). The CDR3 runs to 16 residues. V dropped 5 bases and J dropped 0; count of bases not matched to a gene: 6. The CDR3 protein is CASSPRTGYSNQPQHF. CDR3 nucleotide sequence: TGTGCCAGTAGTCCTAGGACAGGGTATAGCAATCAGCCCCAGCATTTT. Using reference TRBV19 and TRBJ1-5 for the parts outside the CDR3, the full variable domain is DGGITQSPKYLFRKEGQNVTLSCEQNLNHDAMYWYRQDPGQGLRLIYYSQIVNDFQKGDIAEGYSVSREKKESFPLTVTSAQKNPTAFYLCASSPRTGYSNQPQHFGDGTRLSIL.

The V gene is TRBV28, the J gene TRBJ1-4; D uncertain. Deletions cut 2 bases from V and 1 base from J, with 5 bases between. The length of the CDR3 is 14 residues. Germline-derived CDR1 and CDR2 are MDHEN and SYDVKM. The CDR3 region has the DNA TGTGCCAGCAGTTTAACTGGAACTAATGAAAAACTGTTTTTT. Protein product: CASSLTGTNEKLFF.

This chain links TRBV5-1 with TRBJ2-1; 7 bases agree with TRBD1. The CDR3 is made up of 14 amino acids. Trimming removed 1 base from V and 7 bases from J; junction bases left unmatched: 5. Germline CDR1 is SGHRS and CDR2 is YFSETQ. CDR3 DNA sequence: TGCGCCAGCAGCTTGTCCCCACAGGGGAATGAGCAGTTCTTC. The encoded protein is CASSLSPQGNEQFF.

This chain connects TRBV28 to TRBJ2-4; 7 bases are a match to TRBD1. This CDR3 contains 15 residues. CDR1 MDHEN and CDR2 SYDVKM come from the germline V gene. The ends lost 3 bases at V and 7 bases at J; junction bases unmatched: 9. This chain's CDR3 is CASSFPTGQGNIQYF. The CDR3 DNA reads TGTGCCAGCAGTTTCCCGACAGGGCAGGGGAACATTCAGTACTTC.

The rearrangement uses TRBV5-4 and TRBJ2-3; perhaps TRBD2 as D (5 bases). Germline V CDR1 and CDR2: SGHNT, YYREEE (reference sequence). The CDR3 loop spans 12 amino acids. V was shortened by 4 bases and J by 6 bases, with 9 bases between the two germline ends. CDR3 region: CASSRPGDTQYF. CDR3 sequence (DNA): TGTGCCAGCAGCCGACCGGGGGATACGCAGTATTTT.

The V gene is TRBV6-6, the J gene TRBJ2-1; 10 bases map to TRBD2. Trimming removed 2 bases from V and 9 bases from J; junction bases left unmatched: 10. The CDR3 covers 16 residues. Germline V lookup: CDR1 MNHNY, CDR2 SVGAGI (reference sequence). CDR3 bases: TGTGCCAGCAGTTACGGAGGAGCGGGGGGGCCAGGTGAGCAGTTCTTC. Translated: CASSYGGAGGPGEQFF.

The V and J genes are TRBV7-2 and TRBJ1-3; D is uncertain. The V and J ends lost 3 bases and 0 bases respectively, with 9 bases between them. CDR1 is SGHTA, CDR2 FQGNSA, per germline. CDR3 length: 15 amino acids. The CDR3: CASSLWTVSGNTIYF. In nucleotides, the CDR3 is TGTGCCAGCAGCTTGTGGACGGTCTCTGGAAACACCATATATTTT. The whole variable domain, filled in from reference TRBV7-2 and TRBJ1-3, reads GAGVSQSPSNKVTEKGKDVELRCDPISGHTALYWYRQSLGQGLEFLIYFQGNSAPDKSGLPSDRFSAERTGGSVSTLTIQRTQQEDSAVYLCASSLWTVSGNTIYFGEGSWLTVV.

This clone appeared once. V gene TRBV6-5 combines with J gene TRBJ1-4; 10 bases agree with TRBD1. The germline V gene has CDR1 MNHEY and CDR2 SVGAGI. The V gene end was trimmed by 7 bases and the J gene end by 8 bases; junction bases not matched to a gene: 7. The CDR3 covers 14 residues. The CDR3 region has the DNA TGTGCCAGCACCACGGGGACAGGGGACGAAAAACTGTTTTTT. Its protein is CASTTGTGDEKLFF.